A selection of T cell receptor beta chains follows, all from one sample in a study of cytomegalovirus exposure and HLA in healthy donors. Assay used: immunoSEQ multiplex PCR; TCRdb lists only in-frame clones, some missing. Altogether 100,000 to 150,000 clones are present, approximately 79% being singletons, with the ten largest covering 15% to 20%. Sequencing used PBMCs. The receptors were sampled from a man aged 45-65 years in good health and CMV-seropositive. Both conserved end residues are part of each CDR3. D genes are given only for firm matches. Not all rows give a size; the values are once, few, many and, for expanded clones, a class.

clone size	D gene	V gene	J gene	CDR3 DNA	CDR3 protein
-	-	TRBV6-1	TRBJ2-7	TGTGCCAGCAGGAACCAGGGAGGCTCCTACGAGCAGTACTTC	CASRNQGGSYEQYF
-	-	TRBV28	TRBJ2-5	TGTGCCAGCAGTTTAGGCGGTTCCGTCGGCCAGTACTTC	CASSLGGSVGQYF
once	-	TRBV6-5	TRBJ1-2	TGTGCCAGCAGTTCTCCCCAGGAGGGGTATGGCTACACCTTC	CASSSPQEGYGYTF
-	TRBD1	TRBV2	TRBJ2-5	TGTGCCAGCAGTGATAGGGACAGCCTCGTCGGTCAGTACTTC	CASSDRDSLVGQYF
few	-	TRBV6-6	TRBJ2-7	TGTGCCAGCAGTGATTCAGGGCGGCCTCCGTACTTC	CASSDSGRPPYF
-	-	TRBV28	TRBJ1-2	TGTGCCAGCGTATATAATATTGGCGGGACTAACTATGGCTACACCTTC	CASVYNIGGTNYGYTF
-	TRBD2	TRBV6-4	TRBJ2-3	TGTGCCAGCAGTGAAATAGCGGGGGTGACAGATACGCAGTATTTT	CASSEIAGVTDTQYF
few	-	TRBV29-1	TRBJ2-5	TGCAGCGTATACAAAGAGGGAGAGACCCAGTACTTC	CSVYKEGETQYF
-	-	TRBV27	TRBJ1-5	TGTGCCAGCAGTAGGGAGTTGAGCAATCAGCCCCAGCATTTT	CASSRELSNQPQHF
-	-	TRBV11-2	TRBJ2-2	TGTGCCAGCAGCTTAGATTACGGGGAGCTGTTTTTT	CASSLDYGELFF
-	TRBD2	TRBV2	TRBJ2-7	TGTGCCAGCAGTGAATTCCTAGCGGGTTACGAGCAGTACTTC	CASSEFLAGYEQYF
-	TRBD1	TRBV10-2	TRBJ1-1	TGCGCCAGCACAGGACAGGGGGCTTTGCCGACCACTGAAGCTTTCTTT	CASTGQGALPTTEAFF
-	-	TRBV7-6	TRBJ1-6	TGTGCCAGCAGCTTAGAAGGGGTGAGGAATTCACCCCTCCACTTT	CASSLEGVRNSPLHF
-	TRBD2	TRBV19	TRBJ2-1	TGTGCCAGTACCACTAGCGGGAGGTATGAGCAGTTCTTC	CASTTSGRYEQFF